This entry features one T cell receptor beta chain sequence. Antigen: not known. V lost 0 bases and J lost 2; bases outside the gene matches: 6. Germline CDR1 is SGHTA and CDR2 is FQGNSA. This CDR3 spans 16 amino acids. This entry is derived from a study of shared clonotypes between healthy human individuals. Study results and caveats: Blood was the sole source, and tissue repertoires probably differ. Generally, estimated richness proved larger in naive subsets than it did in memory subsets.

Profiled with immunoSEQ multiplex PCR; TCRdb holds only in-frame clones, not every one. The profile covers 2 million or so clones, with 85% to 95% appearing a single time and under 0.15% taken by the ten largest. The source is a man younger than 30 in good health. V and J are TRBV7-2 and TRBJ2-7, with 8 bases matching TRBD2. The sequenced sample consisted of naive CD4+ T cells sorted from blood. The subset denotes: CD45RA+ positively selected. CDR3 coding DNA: TGTGCCAGCAGCTTAGCGCCTACTAGCGGAGCCTACGAGCAGTACTTC. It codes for CASSLAPTSGAYEQYF.